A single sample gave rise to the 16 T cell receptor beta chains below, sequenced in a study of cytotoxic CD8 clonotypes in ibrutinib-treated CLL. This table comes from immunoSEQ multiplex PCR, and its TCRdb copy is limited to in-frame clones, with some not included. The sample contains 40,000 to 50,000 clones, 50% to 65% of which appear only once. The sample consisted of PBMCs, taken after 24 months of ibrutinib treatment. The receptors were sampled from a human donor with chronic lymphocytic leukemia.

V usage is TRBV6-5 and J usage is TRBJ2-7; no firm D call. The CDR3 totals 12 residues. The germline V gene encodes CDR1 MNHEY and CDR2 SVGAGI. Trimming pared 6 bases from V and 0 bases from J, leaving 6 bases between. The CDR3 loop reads CASSDLSYEQYF. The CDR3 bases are TGTGCCAGCAGCGATCTCTCCTACGAGCAGTACTTC.

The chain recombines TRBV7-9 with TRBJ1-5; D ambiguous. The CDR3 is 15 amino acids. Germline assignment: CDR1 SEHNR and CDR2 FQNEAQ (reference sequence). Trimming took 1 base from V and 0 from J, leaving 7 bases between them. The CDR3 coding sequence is TGTGCCAGCAGCTTAGTAGGGCCTAGCAATCAGCCCCAGCATTTT. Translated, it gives CASSLVGPSNQPQHF.

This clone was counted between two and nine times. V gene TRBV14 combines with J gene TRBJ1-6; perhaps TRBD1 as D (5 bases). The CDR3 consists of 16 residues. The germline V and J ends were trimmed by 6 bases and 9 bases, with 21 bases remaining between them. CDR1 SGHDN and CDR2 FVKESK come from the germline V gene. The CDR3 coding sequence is TGTGCCAGCAGTCTTCCGGGGCCACCGAAGGGTTCACCCCTCCACTTT. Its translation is CASSLPGPPKGSPLHF.

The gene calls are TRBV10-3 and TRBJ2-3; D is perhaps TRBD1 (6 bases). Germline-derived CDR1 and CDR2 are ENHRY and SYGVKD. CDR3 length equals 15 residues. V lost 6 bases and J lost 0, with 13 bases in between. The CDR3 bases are TGTGCCATCAGAAAAGCACAGGGAAGCACAGATACGCAGTATTTT. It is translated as CAIRKAQGSTDTQYF.

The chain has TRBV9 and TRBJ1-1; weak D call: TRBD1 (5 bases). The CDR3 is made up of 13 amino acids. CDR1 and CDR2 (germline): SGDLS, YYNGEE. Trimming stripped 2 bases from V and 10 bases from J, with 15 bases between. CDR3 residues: CASSVEGLGAAFF. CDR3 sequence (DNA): TGTGCCAGCAGCGTCGAGGGCCTAGGGGCAGCTTTCTTT. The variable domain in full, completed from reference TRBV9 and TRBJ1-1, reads DSGVTQTPKHLITATGQRVTLRCSPRSGDLSVYWYQQSLDQGLQFLIQYYNGEERAKGNILERFSAQQFPDLHSELNLSSLELGDSALYFCASSVEGLGAAFFGQGTRLTVV.

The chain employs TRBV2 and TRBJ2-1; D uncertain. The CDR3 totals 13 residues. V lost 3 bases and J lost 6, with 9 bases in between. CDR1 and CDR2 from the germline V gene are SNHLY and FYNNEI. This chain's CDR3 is CASSEVVGNEQFF. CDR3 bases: TGTGCCAGCAGTGAGGTAGTGGGCAATGAGCAGTTCTTC.

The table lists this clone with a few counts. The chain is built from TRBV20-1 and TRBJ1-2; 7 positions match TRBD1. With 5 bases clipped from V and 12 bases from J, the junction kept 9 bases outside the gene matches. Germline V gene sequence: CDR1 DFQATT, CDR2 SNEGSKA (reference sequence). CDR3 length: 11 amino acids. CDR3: CSASERQGNTF. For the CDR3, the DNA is TGCAGTGCTTCCGAGAGACAGGGCAACACCTTC.

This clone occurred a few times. Here the CDR3 DNA reads TGTGCCAGTAGTATTCACTACCCAGATACGCAGTATTTT. The encoded protein is CASSIHYPDTQYF. The chain joins TRBV19 to TRBJ2-3, with no clear D. The CDR3 contains 13 residues. V was trimmed by 3 bases and J by 4 bases, leaving 8 bases between them. Looked up from germline, CDR1 is LNHDA and CDR2 is SQIVND (reference sequence).

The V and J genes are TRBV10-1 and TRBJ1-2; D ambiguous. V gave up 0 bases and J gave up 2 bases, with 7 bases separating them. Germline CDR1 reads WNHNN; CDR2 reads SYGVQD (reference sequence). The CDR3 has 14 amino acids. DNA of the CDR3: TGCGCCAGCAGTGAGTCCGGAATCAACTATGGCTACACCTTC. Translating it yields CASSESGINYGYTF.

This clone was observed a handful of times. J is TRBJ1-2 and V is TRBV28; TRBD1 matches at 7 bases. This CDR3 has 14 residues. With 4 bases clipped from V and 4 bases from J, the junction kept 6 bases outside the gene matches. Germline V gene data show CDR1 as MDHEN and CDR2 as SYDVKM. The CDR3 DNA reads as TGTGCCAGCAGTTCTCCAGACAGGGTCTATGGCTACACCTTC. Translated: CASSSPDRVYGYTF.

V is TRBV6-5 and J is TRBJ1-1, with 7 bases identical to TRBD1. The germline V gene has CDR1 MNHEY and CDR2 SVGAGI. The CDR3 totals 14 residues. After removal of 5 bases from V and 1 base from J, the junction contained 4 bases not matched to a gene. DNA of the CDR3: TGTGCCAGCAGTCCGACAGGGTGGAACACTGAAGCTTTCTTT. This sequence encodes CASSPTGWNTEAFF.

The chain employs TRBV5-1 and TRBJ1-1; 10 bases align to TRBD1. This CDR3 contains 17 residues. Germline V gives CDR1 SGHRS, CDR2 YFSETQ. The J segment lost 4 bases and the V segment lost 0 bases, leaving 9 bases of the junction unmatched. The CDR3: CASSLEATGGFGTEAFF. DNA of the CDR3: TGCGCCAGCAGCTTGGAGGCGACAGGGGGCTTTGGCACTGAAGCTTTCTTT.

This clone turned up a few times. CDR3 protein: CASSQASTQNEKLFF. CDR3 coding DNA: TGTGCCAGCAGCCAAGCGTCTACTCAGAATGAAAAACTGTTTTTT. J is TRBJ1-4 and V is TRBV4-2; D is uncertain. The germline CDR1 and CDR2 sequences are LGHNA and YNFKEQ. V was clipped by 1 base and J by 5 bases, with 11 bases between them. The CDR3 totals 15 residues.

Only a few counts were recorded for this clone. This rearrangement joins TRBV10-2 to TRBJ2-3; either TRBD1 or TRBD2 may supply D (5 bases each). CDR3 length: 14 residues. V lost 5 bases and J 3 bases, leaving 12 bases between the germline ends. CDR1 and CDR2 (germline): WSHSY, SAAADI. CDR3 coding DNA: TGCGCCAGCAGTCCGGGACCACCAACAGATACGCAGTATTTT. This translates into CASSPGPPTDTQYF.

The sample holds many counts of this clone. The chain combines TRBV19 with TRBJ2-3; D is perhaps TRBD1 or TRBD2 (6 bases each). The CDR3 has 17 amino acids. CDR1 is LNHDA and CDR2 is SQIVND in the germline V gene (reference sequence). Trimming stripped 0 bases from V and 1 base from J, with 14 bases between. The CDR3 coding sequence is TGTGCCAGTAGTATAGATCTCGGGGGCCCTCGCACAGATACGCAGTATTTT. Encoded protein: CASSIDLGGPRTDTQYF. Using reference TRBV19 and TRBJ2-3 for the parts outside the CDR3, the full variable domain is DGGITQSPKYLFRKEGQNVTLSCEQNLNHDAMYWYRQDPGQGLRLIYYSQIVNDFQKGDIAEGYSVSREKKESFPLTVTSAQKNPTAFYLCASSIDLGGPRTDTQYFGPGTRLTVL.

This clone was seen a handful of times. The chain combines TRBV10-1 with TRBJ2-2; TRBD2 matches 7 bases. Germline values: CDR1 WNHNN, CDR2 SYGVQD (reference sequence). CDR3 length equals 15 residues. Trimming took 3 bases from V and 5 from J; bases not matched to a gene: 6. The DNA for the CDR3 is TGCGCCAGCAGTGACGGGGGGATACGGACCGGGGAGCTGTTTTTT. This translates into CASSDGGIRTGELFF.